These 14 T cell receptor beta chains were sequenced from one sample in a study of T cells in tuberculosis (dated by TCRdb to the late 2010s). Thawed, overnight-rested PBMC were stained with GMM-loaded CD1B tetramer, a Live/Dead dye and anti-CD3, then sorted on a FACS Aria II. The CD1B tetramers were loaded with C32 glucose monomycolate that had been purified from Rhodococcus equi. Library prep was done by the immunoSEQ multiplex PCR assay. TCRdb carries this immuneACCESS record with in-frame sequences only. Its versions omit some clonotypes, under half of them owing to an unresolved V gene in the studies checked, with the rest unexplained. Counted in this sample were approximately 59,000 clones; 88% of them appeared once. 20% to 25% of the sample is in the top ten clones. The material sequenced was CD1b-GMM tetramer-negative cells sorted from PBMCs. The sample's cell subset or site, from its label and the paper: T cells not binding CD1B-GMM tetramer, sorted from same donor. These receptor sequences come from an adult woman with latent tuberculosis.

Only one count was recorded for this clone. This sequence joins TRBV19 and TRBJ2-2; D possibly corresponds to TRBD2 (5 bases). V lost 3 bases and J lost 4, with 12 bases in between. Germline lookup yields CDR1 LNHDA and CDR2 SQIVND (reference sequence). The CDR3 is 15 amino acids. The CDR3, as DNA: TGTGCCAGTAGTATTTCAGTGACTACCACCGGGGAGCTGTTTTTT. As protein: CASSISVTTTGELFF. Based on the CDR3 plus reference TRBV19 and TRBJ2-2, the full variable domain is DGGITQSPKYLFRKEGQNVTLSCEQNLNHDAMYWYRQDPGQGLRLIYYSQIVNDFQKGDIAEGYSVSREKKESFPLTVTSAQKNPTAFYLCASSISVTTTGELFFGEGSRLTVL.

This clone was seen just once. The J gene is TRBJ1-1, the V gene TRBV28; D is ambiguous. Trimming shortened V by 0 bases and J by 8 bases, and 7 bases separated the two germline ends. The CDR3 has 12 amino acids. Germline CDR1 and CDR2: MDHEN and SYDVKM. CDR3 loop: CASSLWAGEAFF. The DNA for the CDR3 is TGTGCCAGCAGTTTATGGGCAGGAGAAGCTTTCTTT.

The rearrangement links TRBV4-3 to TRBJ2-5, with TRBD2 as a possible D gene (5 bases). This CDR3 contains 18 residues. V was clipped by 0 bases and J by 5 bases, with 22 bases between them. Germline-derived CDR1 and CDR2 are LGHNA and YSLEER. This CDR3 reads CASSQDGVAAGAGETQYF. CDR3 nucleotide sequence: TGCGCCAGCAGCCAAGATGGTGTCGCCGCGGGTGCTGGGGAGACCCAGTACTTC.

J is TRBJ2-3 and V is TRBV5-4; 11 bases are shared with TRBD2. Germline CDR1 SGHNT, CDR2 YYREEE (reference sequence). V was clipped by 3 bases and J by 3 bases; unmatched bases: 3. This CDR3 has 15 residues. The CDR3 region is CASSSASGRTDTQYF. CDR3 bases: TGTGCCAGCAGCTCTGCTAGCGGGAGGACAGATACGCAGTATTTT.

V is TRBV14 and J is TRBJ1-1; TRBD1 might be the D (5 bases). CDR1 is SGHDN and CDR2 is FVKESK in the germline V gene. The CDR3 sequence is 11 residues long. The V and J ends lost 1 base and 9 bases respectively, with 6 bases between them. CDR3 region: CASSQGGKAFF. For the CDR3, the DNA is TGTGCCAGCAGCCAAGGGGGCAAAGCTTTCTTT.

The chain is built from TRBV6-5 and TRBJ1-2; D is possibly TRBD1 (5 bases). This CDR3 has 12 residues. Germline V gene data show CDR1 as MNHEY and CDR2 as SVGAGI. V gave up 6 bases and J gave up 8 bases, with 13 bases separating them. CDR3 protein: CASSTGSGGYTF. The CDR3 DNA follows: TGTGCCAGCAGCACAGGCTCAGGGGGCTACACCTTC.

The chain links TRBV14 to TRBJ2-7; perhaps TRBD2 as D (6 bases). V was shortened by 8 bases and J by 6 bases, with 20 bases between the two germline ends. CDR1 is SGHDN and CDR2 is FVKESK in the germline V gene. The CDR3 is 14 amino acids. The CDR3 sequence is CASGQQAGLAEQYF. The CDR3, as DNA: TGTGCCAGCGGACAACAAGCGGGCTTGGCCGAGCAGTACTTC.

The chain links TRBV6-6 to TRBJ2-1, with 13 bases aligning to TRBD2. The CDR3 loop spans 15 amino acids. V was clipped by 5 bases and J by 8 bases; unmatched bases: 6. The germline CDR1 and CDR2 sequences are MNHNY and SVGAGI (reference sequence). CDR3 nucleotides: TGTGCCAGCAGTCTGACTAGCGGGGGGTTCTATGAGCAGTTCTTC. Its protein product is CASSLTSGGFYEQFF.

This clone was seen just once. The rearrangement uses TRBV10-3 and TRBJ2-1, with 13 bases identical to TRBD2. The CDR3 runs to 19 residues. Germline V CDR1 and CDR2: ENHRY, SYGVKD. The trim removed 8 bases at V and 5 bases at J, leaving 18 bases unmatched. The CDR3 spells CAIGGTDPGTSGNNNEQFF. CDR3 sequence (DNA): TGTGCCATCGGGGGGACAGACCCCGGGACTAGCGGGAATAACAATGAGCAGTTCTTC.

CDR3 in DNA: TGTGCCAGCATCCATGACGCCGGGGAGAACACTGAAGCTTTCTTT. Translating gives CASIHDAGENTEAFF. The rearrangement joins TRBV6-5 to TRBJ1-1; unclear D gene. Germline CDR1 MNHEY, CDR2 SVGAGI. This CDR3 comprises 15 residues. Trimming removed 7 bases from V and 1 base from J, with 16 bases in between.

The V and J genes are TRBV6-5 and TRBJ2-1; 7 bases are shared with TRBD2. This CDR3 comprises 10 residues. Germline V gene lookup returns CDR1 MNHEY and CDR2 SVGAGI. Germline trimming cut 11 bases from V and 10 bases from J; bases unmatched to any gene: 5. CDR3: CARPGGEQFF. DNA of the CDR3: TGTGCCCGACCCGGGGGGGAGCAGTTCTTC.

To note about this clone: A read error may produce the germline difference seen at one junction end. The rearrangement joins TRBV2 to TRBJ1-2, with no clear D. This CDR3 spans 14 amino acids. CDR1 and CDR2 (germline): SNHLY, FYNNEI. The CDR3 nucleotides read TGTGCCAGCAGGGAAGGGAGAGCTAACTATGGCTACACCTTC. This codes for CASREGRANYGYTF.

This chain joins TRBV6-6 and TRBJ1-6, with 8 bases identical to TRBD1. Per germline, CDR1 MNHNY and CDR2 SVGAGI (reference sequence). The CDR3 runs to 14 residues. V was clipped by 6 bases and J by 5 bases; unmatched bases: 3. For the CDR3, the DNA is TGTGCCAGCAGCTCGGACAGGGATAATTCACCCCTCCACTTT. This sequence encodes CASSSDRDNSPLHF.

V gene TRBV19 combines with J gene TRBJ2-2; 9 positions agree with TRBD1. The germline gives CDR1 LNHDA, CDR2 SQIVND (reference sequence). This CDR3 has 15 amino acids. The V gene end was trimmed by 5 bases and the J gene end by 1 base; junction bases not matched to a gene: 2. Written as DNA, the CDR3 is TGTGCCAGTAGTCCGGGACAGGGGAACACCGGGGAGCTGTTTTTT. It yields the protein CASSPGQGNTGELFF.